Described below is a single T cell receptor (beta chain) sequence and its context. Synthetic TCR analog templates were added to each PCR reaction. This table comes from immunoSEQ multiplex PCR, and its TCRdb copy is limited to in-frame clones, with some not included. The data contain some 51,000 clones, more than 75% of them seen just once; the ten biggest clones take up 16%. This entry belongs to a study of PD-L1 blockade in urothelial cancer. Looking at the study overall: Blood samples contained a median about 150,000 T cells.

The CDR3 covers 21 residues. The germline CDR1 and CDR2 sequences are MDHEN and SYDVKM. V was clipped by 8 bases and J by 0 bases; unmatched bases: 27. The sequencing here drew on PBMCs, taken around atezolizumab (anti-PD-L1) treatment. This sequence joins TRBV28 and TRBJ2-7, with TRBD2 matching 8 bases. The sequence came from a man in his 60s with urothelial cancer. CDR3 bases: TGTGCCAGCGCCCCCGCCTTAACTTTTAGCGGGAAACACCAGACCTCCTACGAGCAGTACTTC. Protein product: CASAPALTFSGKHQTSYEQYF.